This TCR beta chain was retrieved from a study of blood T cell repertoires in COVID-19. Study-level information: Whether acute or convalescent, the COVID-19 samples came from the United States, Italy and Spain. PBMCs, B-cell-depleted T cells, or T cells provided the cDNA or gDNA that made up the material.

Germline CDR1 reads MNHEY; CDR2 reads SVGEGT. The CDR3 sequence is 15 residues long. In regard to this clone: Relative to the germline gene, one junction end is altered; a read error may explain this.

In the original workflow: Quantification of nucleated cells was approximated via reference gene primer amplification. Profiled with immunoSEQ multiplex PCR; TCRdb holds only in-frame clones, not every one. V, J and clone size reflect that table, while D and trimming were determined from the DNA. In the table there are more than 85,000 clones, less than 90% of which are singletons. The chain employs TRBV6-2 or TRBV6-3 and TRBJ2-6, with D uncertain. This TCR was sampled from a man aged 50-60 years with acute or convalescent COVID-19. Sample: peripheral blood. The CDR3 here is CASSYGLSWANVLTF. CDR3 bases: TGTGCCAGCAGTTACGGCCTCTCTTGGGCCAACGTCCTGACTTTC.